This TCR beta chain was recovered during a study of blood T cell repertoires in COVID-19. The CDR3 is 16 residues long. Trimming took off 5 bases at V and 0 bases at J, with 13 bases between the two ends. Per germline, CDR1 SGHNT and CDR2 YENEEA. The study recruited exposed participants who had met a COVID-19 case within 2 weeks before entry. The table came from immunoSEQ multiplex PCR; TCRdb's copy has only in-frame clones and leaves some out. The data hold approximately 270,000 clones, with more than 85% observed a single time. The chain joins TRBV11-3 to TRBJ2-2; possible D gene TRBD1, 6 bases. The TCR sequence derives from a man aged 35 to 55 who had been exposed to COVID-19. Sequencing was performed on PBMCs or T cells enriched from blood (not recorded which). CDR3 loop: CASSPDRQPNTGELFF. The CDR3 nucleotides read TGTGCCAGCAGCCCTGACAGGCAACCGAACACCGGGGAGCTGTTTTTT.